This T cell receptor (beta chain) was sequenced for a study of shared clonotypes between healthy human individuals. Whole-study context: Each donor's CD8 memory used one plate, CD8 naive two, each CD4 subset three. Study-level results: Clonotype sharing levels among donors were expected to vary with sequencing depth.

The length of the CDR3 is 14 residues. CDR1 is MDHEN and CDR2 is SYDVKM in the germline V gene. Trimming removed 1 base from V and 1 base from J, with 5 bases in between. Naive CD8 cells comprised CD45RO-negative, CCR7-positively selected cells, excluding terminally differentiated effector memory CD45RA+ cells. Every one of the donors was a Caucasian adult that lived in Nashville, Tennessee. Of note for this clone: Its matching antigen is unknown.

In the source study's methods: Filtering of immunoSEQ junctional sequences could not match full-length read filtering. This table comes from immunoSEQ multiplex PCR, and its TCRdb copy is limited to in-frame clones, with some not included. V, J and clone size derive from that table, while D and trimming were established from the DNA sequence. The data contain about 2 million clones, 85% to 95% of them singletons. The sample was naive CD8+ T cells sorted from blood. This clonotype was sampled from a man between 18 and 35 years old in good health. The V call is TRBV28, the J call TRBJ2-1; D unclear. The CDR3 spells CASSLFSSYNEQFF. As DNA, the CDR3 is TGTGCCAGCAGTTTATTTAGTTCCTACAATGAGCAGTTCTTC.